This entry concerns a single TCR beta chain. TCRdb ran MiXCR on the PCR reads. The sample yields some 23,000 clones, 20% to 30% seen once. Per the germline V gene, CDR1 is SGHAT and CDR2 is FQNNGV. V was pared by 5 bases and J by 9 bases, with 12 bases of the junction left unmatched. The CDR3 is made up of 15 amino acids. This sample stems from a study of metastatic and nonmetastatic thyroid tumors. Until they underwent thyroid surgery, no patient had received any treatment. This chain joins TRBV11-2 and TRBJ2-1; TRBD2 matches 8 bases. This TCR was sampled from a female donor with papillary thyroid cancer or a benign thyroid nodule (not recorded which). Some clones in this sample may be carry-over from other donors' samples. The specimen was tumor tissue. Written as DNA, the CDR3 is TGTGCCAGCAGCCTCGGGGTAGCGGGACTCACTGAGCAGTTCTTC. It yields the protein CASSLGVAGLTEQFF.